This is a list of T cell receptor beta chains from one sample in a study of blood T cell repertoires in COVID-19. Clones were sequenced by immunoSEQ multiplex PCR, and TCRdb holds only the in-frame ones, with some missing. The table includes under 75,000 clones, about 84% detected once. Input material: peripheral blood. Receptors were obtained from a man aged 55 to 70 with acute or convalescent COVID-19. Both conserved end residues are part of each CDR3. D genes are given only for firm matches. Size is omitted from some rows. Given values are once, few, many or a class for expanded clones.

>TRBJ2-7|.|TRBV4-1|14|.
TGCGCCAGCAGCCAAGCGAATACTGGCTACGAGCAGTACTTC
CASSQANTGYEQYF
>TRBJ2-5|.|TRBV5-4|13|.
TGTGCCAGCAGCCCTAAGTCCCAAGAGACCCAGTACTTC
CASSPKSQETQYF
>TRBJ1-5|once|TRBV6-5|16|TRBD1
TGTGCCAGCAGTTTACCGACAGGGGGCGGGGATCAGCCCCAGCATTTT
CASSLPTGGGDQPQHF
>TRBJ2-7|.|TRBV4-1|13|.
TGCGCCAGCAGCCAAGATTATTGGCGGGAGCAGTACTTC
CASSQDYWREQYF
>TRBJ2-2|.|TRBV5-1|14|.
TGCGCCAGCAGCTTTTCGACTACCACCGGGGAGCTGTTTTTT
CASSFSTTTGELFF
>TRBJ1-3|.|TRBV4-2|17|.
TGTGCCAGCAGCCAAGAGCGCCTGGGGGGTTCTGGAAACACCATATATTTT
CASSQERLGGSGNTIYF
>TRBJ1-1|.|TRBV13|15|.
TGTGCCAGCAGCCCCCGGCCGACGGGGGACACTGAAGCTTTCTTT
CASSPRPTGDTEAFF
>TRBJ1-2|.|TRBV4-1|15|TRBD1
TGCGCCAGCAGCCAAGTCGGGACAGGGGGGGGTGGCTACACCTTC
CASSQVGTGGGGYTF
>TRBJ1-1|.|TRBV7-9|16|.
TGTGCCAGCAGCTCTCACGAGAGAGTTCTGAACACTGAAGCTTTCTTT
CASSSHERVLNTEAFF
>TRBJ2-2|.|TRBV27|14|.
TGTGCCAGCAGGAGTCGGAGGCACACCGGGGAGCTGTTTTTT
CASRSRRHTGELFF
>TRBJ2-1|few|TRBV11-3|13|.
TGTGCCAGCAGCTTACAACCCCGGGAAGAGCAGTTCTTC
CASSLQPREEQFF
>TRBJ2-3|.|TRBV7-3|14|.
TGTGCCAGCAGCTTAAGAGACTCCACAGATACGCAGTATTTT
CASSLRDSTDTQYF
>TRBJ2-1|.|TRBV7-2|15|TRBD2
TGTGCCAGCAGCTTAGCACTAGCGGGGGGTGGTGAGCAGTTCTTC
CASSLALAGGGEQFF
>TRBJ1-1|.|TRBV3-1/TRBV3-2|12|.
TGTGCCAGCAGCCATATGGGACAAGAAGCTTTCTTT
CASSHMGQEAFF
>TRBJ1-2|few|TRBV6-5|14|.
TGTGCCAGCAGACTAGGCTCGGGGGACTATGGCTACACCTTC
CASRLGSGDYGYTF
>TRBJ2-7|.|TRBV30|12|TRBD1
TGTGCCTGTTCGGACAGGGGGGCCGAGCAGTACTTC
CACSDRGAEQYF